These 24 T cell receptor beta chains came from one sample sequenced in a study of early T cells in non-severe SARS-CoV-2 infection. TCRdb re-analysed the 5' RACE reads in MiXCR, keeping a single row per CDR3 protein. The sample lists 65,000 to 95,000 distinct CDR3 sequences, more than 10% occurring once. The sequences come from whole blood, collected at baseline. These receptors all come from an adult who was a healthcare worker with PCR-confirmed SARS-CoV-2 infection or an uninfected control (not recorded which). The donor label of this sample is uncertain.

This clonotype has at least ten counts. The rearrangement joins TRBV5-6 to TRBJ1-3; D unresolved. V lost 4 bases, J lost 4 bases, and 15 bases lay in between. Germline V gene lookup returns CDR1 SGHDT and CDR2 YYEEEE. This CDR3 contains 15 residues. The CDR3 loop is CASSRTAGTGNTIYF. As DNA, the CDR3 is TGTGCCAGCAGCCGGACTGCGGGAACCGGAAACACCATATATTTT.

This clonotype has just a few counts. J is TRBJ2-5 and V is TRBV14; possibly TRBD2 for D (6 bases). The CDR3 loop spans 14 amino acids. The germline V and J ends were trimmed by 4 bases and 9 bases, with 18 bases remaining between them. Germline CDR1 is SGHDN and CDR2 is FVKESK. The CDR3 region is CASSLNQVRGAQYF. For the CDR3, the DNA is TGTGCCAGCAGCCTAAATCAGGTTCGCGGGGCCCAGTACTTC.

In this sample, this clonotype turned up a few times. The chain has TRBV5-1 and TRBJ2-7; 9 nucleotides agree with TRBD1. This CDR3 spans 15 amino acids. The germline V gene has CDR1 SGHRS and CDR2 YFSETQ. The ends lost 4 bases at V and 4 bases at J; junction bases unmatched: 9. CDR3 sequence (DNA): TGCGCCAGCAGCGGAACCGGGACAGGGAGGTACGAGCAGTACTTC. Protein product: CASSGTGTGRYEQYF.

The genes are TRBV7-9 and TRBJ2-1; 8 bases align to TRBD2. The ends lost 10 bases at V and 6 bases at J; junction bases unmatched: 5. Germline V lookup: CDR1 SEHNR, CDR2 FQNEAQ (reference sequence). The CDR3 consists of 12 residues. The CDR3: CAIGLASNEQFF. CDR3 DNA sequence: TGTGCCATCGGACTAGCTAGCAATGAGCAGTTCTTC.

This clonotype was recorded a few times. The chain joins TRBV4-2 to TRBJ1-2; D is uncertain. The germline V and J ends were trimmed by 0 bases and 2 bases, with 7 bases remaining between them. Germline V gene lookup returns CDR1 LGHNA and CDR2 YNFKEQ. The CDR3 length is 14 residues. The CDR3 nucleotides read TGTGCCAGCAGCCAAGATCGGGCGAACTATGGCTACACCTTC. This encodes CASSQDRANYGYTF.

This clonotype was found a few times. The V and J genes are TRBV19 and TRBJ1-1, with TRBD1 matching 7 bases. The CDR3 length is 13 residues. The J segment lost 4 bases and the V segment lost 5 bases, leaving 4 bases of the junction unmatched. Germline V CDR1 and CDR2: LNHDA, SQIVND (reference sequence). The CDR3, as DNA: TGTGCCAGTAGTGGCAGGGGGACCACTGAAGCTTTCTTT. This translates into CASSGRGTTEAFF.

This clonotype came up a few times. J is TRBJ2-7 and V is TRBV5-1; 10 bases match TRBD1. The CDR3 runs 14 residues. The germline V gene has CDR1 SGHRS and CDR2 YFSETQ. V shed 4 bases, J shed 1 base, and the junction held 2 bases outside the gene matches. As DNA, the CDR3 is TGCGCCAGCAGCCGGACAGGGGGTTCCTACGAGCAGTACTTC. It encodes CASSRTGGSYEQYF. The whole variable domain, remainder taken from reference TRBV5-1 and TRBJ2-7, is KAGVTQTPRYLIKTRGQQVTLSCSPISGHRSVSWYQQTPGQGLQFLFEYFSETQRNKGNFPGRFSGRQFSNSRSEMNVSTLELGDSALYLCASSRTGGSYEQYFGPGTRLTVT.

The chain couples TRBV9 to TRBJ2-2; TRBD1 aligns across 11 bases. After removal of 3 bases from V and 7 bases from J, the junction contained 8 bases not matched to a gene. The germline gives CDR1 SGDLS, CDR2 YYNGEE. The CDR3 covers 16 residues. The CDR3 DNA is TGTGCCAGCAGCGCCTTAGGACAGGGGGCCATCGGGGAGCTGTTTTTT. The encoded protein is CASSALGQGAIGELFF.

Ten or more counts support this clonotype. The rearrangement joins TRBV27 to TRBJ1-5; 7 positions agree with TRBD1. This CDR3 spans 13 amino acids. V dropped 2 bases and J dropped 9; count of bases not matched to a gene: 4. The V gene's germline CDR1 is MNHEY and CDR2 SMNVEV (reference sequence). The CDR3 DNA reads as TGTGCCAGCAGTTTACAGGGGGATCCGCCCCAGCATTTT. Translation: CASSLQGDPPQHF.

This clonotype was detected only a few times. This chain uses TRBV6-6 with TRBJ2-3; D is possibly TRBD2 (6 bases). Germline V gene sequence: CDR1 MNHNY, CDR2 SVGAGI (reference sequence). This CDR3 is built from 15 residues. Between the trimmed V and J ends, which lost 6 bases and 2 bases, there was a span of 15 bases. DNA of the CDR3: TGTGCCAGCAGCCACTCTAGCGATACCACAGATACGCAGTATTTT. Protein: CASSHSSDTTDTQYF.

This clonotype has ten or more counts. The chain links TRBV5-1 to TRBJ1-1; 9 bases fit TRBD1. Germline CDR1 is SGHRS and CDR2 is YFSETQ. CDR3 length equals 15 residues. V was clipped by 5 bases and J by 3 bases; unmatched bases: 8. CDR3 nucleotides: TGCGCCAGCAGAATCTTGGGACAGGGCGACACTGAAGCTTTCTTT. This gives the protein CASRILGQGDTEAFF.

This clonotype has more than one count but fewer than ten. V usage is TRBV5-1 and J usage is TRBJ1-2; D unresolved. Germline assignment: CDR1 SGHRS and CDR2 YFSETQ. CDR3 length: 14 residues. V dropped 0 bases and J dropped 2 bases, with 8 bases sitting between them. The DNA for the CDR3 is TGCGCCAGCAGCTTGGAAGGGTCGAACTATGGCTACACCTTC. Its translation: CASSLEGSNYGYTF.

Here the CDR3 DNA reads TGTGCCAGCAGCCAAGGAGGAGTGGGGGGCAGTCGGTACTTC. Translating gives CASSQGGVGGSRYF. V usage is TRBV3-1 and J usage is TRBJ2-4; D may match TRBD1 or TRBD2 (6 bases each). V was clipped by 1 base and J by 15 bases, with 19 bases between them. There are 14 residues in the CDR3. Looked up from germline, CDR1 is LGHDT and CDR2 is YNNKEL (reference sequence). The variable domain in full, completed from reference TRBV3-1 and TRBJ2-4, reads DTAVSQTPKYLVTQMGNDKSIKCEQNLGHDTMYWYKQDSKKFLKIMFSYNNKELIINETVPNRFSPKSPDKAHLNLHINSLELGDSAVYFCASSQGGVGGSRYFGAGTRLSVL.

In this sample, this clonotype turned up a few times. V gene TRBV11-3 combines with J gene TRBJ2-1; D is ambiguous. Germline loops: CDR1 SGHNT, CDR2 YENEEA. The CDR3 has 11 amino acids. Trimming cost V 7 bases and J 9 bases, with 10 bases left between them. Here the CDR3 reads CASMSSGEQFF. Here the CDR3 DNA reads TGTGCCAGCATGAGTTCGGGTGAGCAGTTCTTC. Full variable domain (missing parts from reference TRBV11-3 and TRBJ2-1): EAGVVQSPRYKIIEKKQPVAFWCNPISGHNTLYWYLQNLGQGPELLIRYENEEAVDDSQLPKDRFSAERLKGVDSTLKIQPAELGDSAVYLCASMSSGEQFFGPGTRLTVL.

V is TRBV4-2 and J is TRBJ2-2, with a weak D call TRBD2 (5 bases). This CDR3 region has 16 residues. V dropped 4 bases and J dropped 3 bases, with 15 bases sitting between them. Germline V gives CDR1 LGHNA, CDR2 YNFKEQ. This chain's CDR3 is CASSRMAGDYTGELFF. CDR3 nucleotides: TGTGCCAGCAGCCGGATGGCGGGTGACTACACCGGGGAGCTGTTTTTT.

The chain employs TRBV20-1 and TRBJ2-1; D gene unclear. V was shortened by 4 bases and J by 6 bases, with 4 bases between the two germline ends. Per the germline V gene, CDR1 is DFQATT and CDR2 is SNEGSKA (reference sequence). This CDR3 region has 10 residues. The CDR3 loop is CSATGNEQFF. DNA of the CDR3: TGCAGTGCTACGGGCAATGAGCAGTTCTTC.

There are a few counts of this clonotype. J is TRBJ1-5 and V is TRBV27, with D perhaps matching TRBD1 (5 bases). The CDR3 covers 15 residues. Germline CDR1 is MNHEY and CDR2 is SMNVEV (reference sequence). V lost 6 bases to trimming and J lost 6 bases, with 18 bases between them. Here the CDR3 DNA reads TGTGCCAGCAGCCCCGCATCAGGGACGGTTCAGCCCCAGCATTTT. Translated, it gives CASSPASGTVQPQHF.

This chain links TRBV10-3 with TRBJ2-7; TRBD1 or TRBD2 may be the D gene (6 bases each). This CDR3 spans 14 amino acids. V was trimmed by 7 bases and J by 2 bases, leaving 15 bases between them. Looked up from germline, CDR1 is ENHRY and CDR2 is SYGVKD. CDR3 residues: CAINPGGATYEQYF. For the CDR3, the DNA is TGTGCCATCAACCCCGGGGGCGCGACCTACGAGCAGTACTTC.

The chain is built from TRBV5-1 and TRBJ2-2; 7 bases map to TRBD1. This CDR3 region has 17 residues. J lost 6 bases, V lost 7 bases, and 18 bases had no gene match. CDR1 is SGHRS and CDR2 is YFSETQ in the germline V gene. CDR3 residues: CASGSQYDRVVAGELFF. The DNA of the CDR3 is TGCGCCAGCGGCTCGCAATACGACAGGGTAGTCGCCGGGGAGCTGTTTTTT.

The sample holds many counts of this clonotype. The J gene is TRBJ2-1, the V gene TRBV18; 9 bases match TRBD1. Germline V CDR1 and CDR2: KGHSH, LQKENI. This CDR3 has 15 residues. Trimming at V came to 6 bases and at J to 8 bases, leaving 11 bases not matched to a gene. The chain's CDR3 is CASSKVGDRDDEQFF. As DNA, the CDR3 is TGTGCCAGCTCCAAGGTCGGGGACAGGGACGATGAGCAGTTCTTC.

This clonotype was counted between two and nine times. This chain connects TRBV7-2 to TRBJ1-1; possibly TRBD1 for D (6 bases). Germline lookup yields CDR1 SGHTA and CDR2 FQGNSA. This CDR3 is built from 15 residues. Trimming removed 2 bases at V and 2 bases at J, with 12 bases between. CDR3 sequence (DNA): TGTGCCAGCAGCTTATACGGGGGGCCAAACACTGAAGCTTTCTTT. It specifies CASSLYGGPNTEAFF.

Only a few counts were recorded for this clonotype. This chain links TRBV12-3 or TRBV12-4 with TRBJ1-4; 7 nucleotides align to TRBD1. The CDR3 contains 17 residues. With 5 bases clipped from V and 5 bases from J, the junction kept 14 bases outside the gene matches. The CDR3 protein is CASSRIHRGGSNEKLFF. In DNA form, the CDR3 reads TGTGCCAGCAGTCGAATCCACAGAGGGGGCTCGAATGAAAAACTGTTTTTT.

The genes are TRBV12-3 or TRBV12-4 and TRBJ2-5; weak D call: TRBD1 (5 bases). V gave up 8 bases and J gave up 5 bases, with 15 bases separating them. This CDR3 spans 13 amino acids. The DNA of the CDR3 is TGTGCCAGCTCCCGACAGTCGGGTGAGACCCAGTACTTC. Residues: CASSRQSGETQYF.

This clonotype has at least ten counts. The chain links TRBV9 to TRBJ2-5, with D perhaps assigned TRBD1 or TRBD2 (5 bases each). With 3 bases removed from V and 2 bases from J, the gap between germline ends came to 11 bases. The length of the CDR3 is 14 residues. Germline V gene sequence: CDR1 SGDLS, CDR2 YYNGEE. In nucleotides, the CDR3 is TGTGCCAGCAGCGGCCGGGGCCTACAAGAGACCCAGTACTTC. Its translation is CASSGRGLQETQYF.